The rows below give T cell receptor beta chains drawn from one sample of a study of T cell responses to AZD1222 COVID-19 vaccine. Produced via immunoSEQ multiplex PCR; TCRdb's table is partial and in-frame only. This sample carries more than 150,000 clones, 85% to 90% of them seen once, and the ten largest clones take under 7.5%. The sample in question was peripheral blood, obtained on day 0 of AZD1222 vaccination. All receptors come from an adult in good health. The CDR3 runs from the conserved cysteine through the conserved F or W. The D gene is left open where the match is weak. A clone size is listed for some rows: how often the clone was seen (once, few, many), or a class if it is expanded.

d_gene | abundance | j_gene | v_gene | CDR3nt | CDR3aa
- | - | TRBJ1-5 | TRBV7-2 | TGTGCCAGCAGCTTAGATGGGGACGCTCTTCGGCCCCAGCATTTT | CASSLDGDALRPQHF
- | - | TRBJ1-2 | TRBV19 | TGTGCCAGTAGTATAGGGGGTGGGATCTATGGCTACACCTTC | CASSIGGGIYGYTF
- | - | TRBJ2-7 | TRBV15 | TGTGCCACCAGCAGAGACGCCCAGGGGATAACCTACGAGCAGTACTTC | CATSRDAQGITYEQYF
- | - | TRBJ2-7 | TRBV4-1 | TGCGCCAGCAGCCAAGATACCGGGTCCGCCTACGAGCAGTACTTC | CASSQDTGSAYEQYF
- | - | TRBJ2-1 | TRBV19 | TGTGCCAGTAGTATAGACGGACTAACAAACAATGAGCAGTTCTTC | CASSIDGLTNNEQFF
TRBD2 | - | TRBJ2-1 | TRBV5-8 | TGTGCCAGCAGCTTGGAGAGGGGGAGGACTAGCGGGCTCCCATCCAATGAGCAGTTCTTC | CASSLERGRTSGLPSNEQFF
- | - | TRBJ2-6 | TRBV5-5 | TGTGCCAGCAGCTACGCCACCTGGGGCCCAGGGGCCAACGTCCTGACTTTC | CASSYATWGPGANVLTF
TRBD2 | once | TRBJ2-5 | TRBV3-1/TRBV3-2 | TGTGCCAGCAGCCAAGATCCTGGCGGGGGGGGCTCGGCCCAGTACTTC | CASSQDPGGGGSAQYF
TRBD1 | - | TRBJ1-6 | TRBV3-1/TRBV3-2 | TGTGCCAGCAGCCAGGGTGGACAGGGGACTTTGTCACCCCTCCACTTT | CASSQGGQGTLSPLHF
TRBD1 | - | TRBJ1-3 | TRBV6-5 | TGTGCCAGCACCTCCGTCGACAGGGTTGACACCATATATTTT | CASTSVDRVDTIYF
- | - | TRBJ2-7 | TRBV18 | TGTGCCAGCTCAACGAACAGAGGTTACGAGCAGTACTTC | CASSTNRGYEQYF
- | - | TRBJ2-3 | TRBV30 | TGTGCCTGGAGTGTACTGGGGAAGACAGATACGCAGTATTTT | CAWSVLGKTDTQYF
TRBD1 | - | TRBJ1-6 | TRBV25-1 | TGTGCCAGTACAGGGGGCAACAAGTATAATTCACCCCTCCACTTT | CASTGGNKYNSPLHF
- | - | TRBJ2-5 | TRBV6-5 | TGTGCCAGCAGTTACTCCCGGCAGGGGTCTAAGGAGACCCAGTACTTC | CASSYSRQGSKETQYF
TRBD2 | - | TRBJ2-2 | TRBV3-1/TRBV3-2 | TGTGCCAGCAGCCAAGTTGTCCTAGCGGGGGGGCCCGGGGAGCTGTTTTTT | CASSQVVLAGGPGELFF
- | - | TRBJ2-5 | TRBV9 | TGTGCCAGCAGCGTAGCATCGGGGCAGGGCCAGCCCCAAGAGACCCAGTACTTC | CASSVASGQGQPQETQYF
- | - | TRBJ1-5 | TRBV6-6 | TGTGCCAGCAGTTACCCCGCTCAGCCCCAGCATTTT | CASSYPAQPQHF
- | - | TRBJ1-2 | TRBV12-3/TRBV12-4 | TGTGCCAGCACCAAACGGACAGTTGGCTACACCTTC | CASTKRTVGYTF